The source of this TCR beta chain is a study of T cells in Graves' hyperthyroidism and ophthalmopathy. Lactation, pregnancy, other autoimmune disease or uncontrolled infection excluded patients. Per the germline V gene, CDR1 is MNHEY and CDR2 is SMNVEV (reference sequence). The V end lost 8 bases, the J end lost 9 bases, and 8 bases lay between the germline ends. This CDR3 has 10 residues. It was RNA transcripts that yielded the amplified TCR beta CDR3 regions. Primed by the HTBI set, a first-round RT-PCR was run on the TCR CDR3. TCRdb reanalysed the multiplex PCR reads using MiXCR and keeps one entry per CDR3 protein. Of 400,000 to 600,000 distinct CDR3 sequences listed, about 16% are singletons.

Sequencing input: blood. The receptor comes from a woman aged 25 to 39 with Graves' ophthalmopathy. This chain uses TRBV27 with TRBJ1-5; D remains ambiguous. This CDR3 is CASYRSPQHF. The CDR3 bases are TGTGCCAGCTACCGTTCGCCCCAGCATTTT.